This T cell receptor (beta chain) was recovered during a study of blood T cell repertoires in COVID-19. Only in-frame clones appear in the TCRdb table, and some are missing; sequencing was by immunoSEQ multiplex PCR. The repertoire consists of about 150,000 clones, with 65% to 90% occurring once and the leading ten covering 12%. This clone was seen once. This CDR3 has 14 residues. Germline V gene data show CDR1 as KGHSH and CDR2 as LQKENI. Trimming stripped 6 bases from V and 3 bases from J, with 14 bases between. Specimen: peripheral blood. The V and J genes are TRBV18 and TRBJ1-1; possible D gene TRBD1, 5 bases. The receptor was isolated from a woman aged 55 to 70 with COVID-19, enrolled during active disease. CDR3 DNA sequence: TGTGCCAGCTCGAACCAGGGTGGAGACACTGAAGCTTTCTTT. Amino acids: CASSNQGGDTEAFF.